This T cell receptor (beta chain) emerged from a study of T-cell memory formation after mild COVID-19. About the study: Among the donors, TCR clusters were largely specific to each donor.

TCRdb passed the 5' RACE reads through MiXCR, listing each CDR3 protein once. The sample includes about 210,000 distinct CDR3 sequences, more than 9% of them seen just once. Concerning this clonotype: What it binds is unknown.

The study, taken as a whole, reports: SARS-CoV-2 specificity of second-wave clones peaking day 37 was unconfirmed.

The germline gives CDR1 MNHEY, CDR2 SMNVEV (reference sequence). V shed 2 bases and J shed 3 bases, with 14 bases lying between them. The CDR3 covers 15 residues. Specimen: PBMCs or a T cell subset sorted from them (not recorded which). The chain combines TRBV27 with TRBJ2-7; the D gene is possibly TRBD1 (6 bases). The clonotype comes from a man aged 18 to 35 who had mild COVID-19 (a few samples of this study predate the infection). Cell type and time point are not known. CDR3 protein: CASSLGSRGDYEQYF. DNA for the CDR3: TGTGCCAGCAGTTTAGGTAGCAGGGGAGACTACGAGCAGTACTTC.